The sequence of this T cell receptor beta chain was determined in a study of blood T cell repertoires in COVID-19. Study context: Specimens from acute and convalescent COVID-19 originated in the United States, Italy and Spain.

This clone was counted a single time. As handled by the study authors: Estimation of nucleated cell counts was performed using reference gene primer amplification. The table came from immunoSEQ multiplex PCR; TCRdb's copy has only in-frame clones and leaves some out. The DNA was the basis for D and trimming; V, J and clone size are from that table. In the table there are 260,000 or so clones, 85% of which are singletons. Cohort 3 recovery required two negative PCRs, clearance, or symptom resolution. This clonotype was sampled from a woman between 50 and 59 years old who had recovered from COVID-19. The specimen sequenced was PBMCs or T cells enriched from blood (not recorded which).

The CDR3 protein is CASSDREGGNTIYF. The CDR3 DNA is TGCGCCAGCAGTGACAGGGAAGGGGGAAACACCATATATTTT. The J gene is TRBJ1-3, the V gene TRBV5-1; 7 bases fit TRBD1. CDR3 length: 14 amino acids. Unmatched junction bases numbered 6, after V lost 5 bases and J lost 4 bases. Germline values: CDR1 SGHRS, CDR2 YFSETQ.